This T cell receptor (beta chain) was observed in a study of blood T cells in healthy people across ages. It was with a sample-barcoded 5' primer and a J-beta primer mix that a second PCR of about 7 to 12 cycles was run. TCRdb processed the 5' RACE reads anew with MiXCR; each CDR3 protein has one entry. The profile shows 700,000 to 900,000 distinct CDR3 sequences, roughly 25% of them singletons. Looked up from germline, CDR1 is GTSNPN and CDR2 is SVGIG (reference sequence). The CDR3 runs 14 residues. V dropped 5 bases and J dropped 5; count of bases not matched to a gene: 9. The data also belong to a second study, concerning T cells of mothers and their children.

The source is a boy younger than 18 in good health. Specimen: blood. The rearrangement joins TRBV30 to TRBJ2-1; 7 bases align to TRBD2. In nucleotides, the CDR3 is TGTGCCTGGCAGAGGGGACTACAAAACAATGAGCAGTTCTTC. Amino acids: CAWQRGLQNNEQFF.